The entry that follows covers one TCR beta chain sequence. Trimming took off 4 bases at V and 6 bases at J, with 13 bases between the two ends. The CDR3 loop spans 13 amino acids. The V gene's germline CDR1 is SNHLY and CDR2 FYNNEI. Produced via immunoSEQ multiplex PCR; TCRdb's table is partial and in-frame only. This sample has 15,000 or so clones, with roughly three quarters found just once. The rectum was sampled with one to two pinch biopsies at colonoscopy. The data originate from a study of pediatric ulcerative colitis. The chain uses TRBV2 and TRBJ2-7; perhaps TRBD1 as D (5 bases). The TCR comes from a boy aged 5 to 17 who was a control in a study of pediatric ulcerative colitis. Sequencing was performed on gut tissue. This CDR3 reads CASSAARALEQYV. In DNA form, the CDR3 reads TGTGCCAGCAGTGCCGCCAGGGCCCTCGAGCAGTACGTC.